Listed below are T cell receptor beta chains from one sample, sequenced in a study of spatial heterogeneity in lung cancer. TCRdb recomputed calls from the 5' RACE reads with MiXCR, one row per CDR3 protein. This repertoire shows 25,000 to 30,000 distinct CDR3 sequences, more than 5.5% found once; its top ten account for approximately 23%. The specimen comprised lung tumor tissue, sampled at surgery. All receptors derive from a male donor with early-stage non-small cell lung cancer. CDR3s include the opening cysteine and the closing phenylalanine or tryptophan. A D gene is named only where the DNA matches it firmly. Clone sizes are given selectively: once, few, many, or a class where the clone is expanded.

len	d_gene	v_gene	abundance	j_gene	CDR3aa	CDR3nt
12	-	TRBV12-3/TRBV12-4	many	TRBJ1-1	CASRARNTEAFF	TGTGCCAGCAGGGCCAGGAACACTGAAGCTTTCTTT
11	-	TRBV29-1	few	TRBJ2-3	CSVRDTDTQYF	TGCAGCGTGCGGGACACAGATACGCAGTATTTT
14	-	TRBV4-2	-	TRBJ2-2	CASSLQGSTGELFF	TGTGCCAGCAGCCTACAGGGATCCACCGGGGAGCTGTTTTTT
14	-	TRBV20-1	many	TRBJ2-5	CSARRDTYQETQYF	TGCAGTGCCCGACGGGACACCTACCAAGAGACCCAGTACTTC
12	-	TRBV6-5	many	TRBJ2-7	CASRTVTYEQYF	TGTGCCAGCAGAACAGTAACCTACGAGCAGTACTTC
14	TRBD1	TRBV28	many	TRBJ2-2	CASSSGGRTGELFF	TGTGCCAGCAGCTCAGGGGGCCGAACCGGGGAGCTGTTTTTT
13	-	TRBV7-2	many	TRBJ2-5	CASSLNRDETQYF	TGTGCCAGCAGCTTAAACAGGGATGAGACCCAGTACTTC
16	-	TRBV20-1	few	TRBJ2-1	CSALTPLGNTHNEQFF	TGCAGTGCTCTTACCCCCCTCGGTAACACACACAATGAGCAGTTCTTC
13	-	TRBV20-1	many	TRBJ2-4	CSARLLAGNIQYF	TGCAGTGCCCGCCTTTTGGCGGGCAACATTCAGTACTTC
16	TRBD2	TRBV20-1	many	TRBJ2-1	CSARDSGLAGANEQFF	TGCAGTGCTAGAGACTCCGGGCTAGCGGGTGCCAATGAGCAGTTCTTC
16	-	TRBV18	few	TRBJ1-3	CASSPPGPAAGNTIYF	TGTGCCAGCTCACCTCCGGGACCGGCAGCTGGAAACACCATATATTTT
15	-	TRBV20-1	few	TRBJ2-7	CSARPGAGIWYEQYF	TGCAGTGCTAGGCCGGGAGCAGGGATATGGTACGAGCAGTACTTC
14	-	TRBV3-1	few	TRBJ2-5	CASSQEAGQETQYF	TGTGCCAGCAGCCAAGAAGCGGGCCAAGAGACCCAGTACTTC
15	-	TRBV28	-	TRBJ1-5	CASSVGTPSNQPQHF	TGTGCCAGCAGCGTCGGGACTCCTAGCAATCAGCCCCAGCATTTT
14	-	TRBV6-2/TRBV6-3	medium-sized	TRBJ2-1	CASSYISLYNEQFF	TGTGCCAGCAGTTATATCTCCCTTTACAATGAGCAGTTCTTC
14	-	TRBV5-1	many	TRBJ1-5	CASSLDARREPQHF	TGCGCCAGCAGCTTGGACGCCCGGCGGGAGCCCCAGCATTTT
15	-	TRBV5-6	many	TRBJ2-5	CASSLKAGSHETQYF	TGTGCCAGCAGCTTGAAAGCAGGAAGCCATGAGACCCAGTACTTC
16	-	TRBV12-3/TRBV12-4	many	TRBJ2-3	CASSSPLGGSTDTQYF	TGTGCCAGCAGCAGCCCCCTTGGGGGTAGCACAGATACGCAGTATTTT
13	TRBD1	TRBV10-3	few	TRBJ1-1	CAIRGTGNTEAFF	TGTGCCATCAGGGGGACAGGCAACACTGAAGCTTTCTTT
14	-	TRBV7-2	many	TRBJ2-5	CASSLRQTRETQYF	TGTGCCAGCAGCCTTAGACAGACCCGGGAGACCCAGTACTTC
17	TRBD1	TRBV18	few	TRBJ2-5	CASSPPTGGASGETQYF	TGTGCCAGCTCACCACCCACAGGGGGAGCCTCGGGGGAGACCCAGTACTTC
11	-	TRBV2	-	TRBJ2-4	CASSEVAAKYF	TGTGCCAGCAGTGAAGTGGCAGCCAAGTACTTC
15	-	TRBV5-1	many	TRBJ1-1	CASSRDGGSDTEAFF	TGCGCCAGCAGCCGGGACGGGGGCTCGGACACTGAAGCTTTCTTT
13	-	TRBV7-7	many	TRBJ2-3	CASSLLEEDTQYF	TGTGCCAGCAGCCTCCTAGAGGAGGATACGCAGTATTTT
15	-	TRBV6-1	many	TRBJ1-5	CASSFGSLGNQPQHF	TGTGCCAGCAGTTTCGGGTCCCTTGGCAATCAGCCCCAGCATTTT
13	-	TRBV30	-	TRBJ2-1	CACRPGRKTLQFF	TGTGCCTGCCGGCCGGGGAGGAAGACCCTGCAGTTCTTC
12	-	TRBV7-2	-	TRBJ2-7	CASSLTPYEQYF	TGTGCCAGCAGCTTAACTCCCTACGAGCAGTACTTC
12	-	TRBV7-9	many	TRBJ2-3	CASGLAVYTQYF	TGTGCCAGCGGGCTGGCGGTCTATACGCAGTATTTT
10	-	TRBV12-3/TRBV12-4	medium-sized	TRBJ2-3	CARPRDTQYF	TGTGCCAGGCCAAGGGATACGCAGTATTTT
13	-	TRBV20-1	-	TRBJ1-4	CSARHALNEKLFF	TGCAGTGCTAGACATGCTCTTAATGAAAAACTGTTTTTT
15	-	TRBV4-1	many	TRBJ1-2	CASSQGPQGPYGYTF	TGCGCCAGCAGCCAGGGGCCACAGGGTCCCTATGGCTACACCTTC
14	-	TRBV5-1	many	TRBJ2-7	CASTLDGSGHEQYF	TGCGCCAGCACCCTGGACGGGTCTGGTCACGAGCAGTACTTC
15	-	TRBV20-1	few	TRBJ2-7	CSARDIRGQDYEQYF	TGCAGTGCTAGAGATATCCGGGGGCAAGACTACGAGCAGTACTTC
17	TRBD1	TRBV7-8	many	TRBJ2-6	CASSLGTRGSGANVLTF	TGTGCCAGCAGCTTAGGGACCAGGGGGTCTGGGGCCAACGTCCTGACTTTC
16	TRBD1	TRBV7-9	many	TRBJ1-6	CASSLIGTGEGSPLHF	TGTGCCAGCAGCCTCATCGGGACAGGGGAAGGCTCACCCCTCCACTTT
11	-	TRBV28	many	TRBJ2-3	CASSFGDTQYF	TGTGCCAGCAGTTTCGGCGATACGCAGTATTTT
14	-	TRBV4-2	-	TRBJ2-5	CASSQAGPKETQYF	TGTGCCAGCAGCCAAGCGGGCCCTAAAGAGACCCAGTACTTC
12	-	TRBV24-1	-	TRBJ2-1	CATSDSFSEQFF	TGTGCCACCAGTGATTCCTTTAGTGAGCAGTTCTTC
13	TRBD1	TRBV5-1	many	TRBJ2-3	CASSDRVTDTQYF	TGCGCCAGCAGCGACAGGGTGACAGATACGCAGTATTTT
12	-	TRBV6-5	many	TRBJ1-3	CASRHPGNTIYF	TGTGCCAGCAGACACCCTGGAAACACCATATATTTT